Each of the 32 T cell receptor beta chains below was sequenced from the same sample in a study of blood T cell repertoires in COVID-19. This table comes from immunoSEQ multiplex PCR, and its TCRdb copy is limited to in-frame clones, with some not included. The table shows over 150,000 clones, with 75% to 95% occurring only once. The sequencing sample was made of peripheral blood. The receptor source for this set is a man between 50 and 59 years old with acute or convalescent COVID-19.

This chain connects TRBV7-9 to TRBJ2-7, with a weak D call TRBD1 (5 bases). Germline assignment: CDR1 SEHNR and CDR2 FQNEAQ (reference sequence). V shed 5 bases and J shed 1 base, with 9 bases lying between them. The CDR3 extends over 13 amino acids. In nucleotides, the CDR3 is TGTGCCAGCAGCCTCAGACAGTCCTACGAGCAGTACTTC. Translation: CASSLRQSYEQYF.

V and J are TRBV28 and TRBJ2-2, with D possibly matching TRBD1 (5 bases). Trimming removed 7 bases at V and 4 bases at J, with 16 bases between. The length of the CDR3 is 15 residues. Germline lookup yields CDR1 MDHEN and CDR2 SYDVKM. The CDR3 DNA is TGTGCCAGCACTATCGTGGCAGGGCGCACCGGGGAGCTGTTTTTT. Translating it yields CASTIVAGRTGELFF. Filled out from reference TRBV28 and TRBJ2-2, the complete variable domain reads DVKVTQSSRYLVKRTGEKVFLECVQDMDHENMFWYRQDPGLGLRLIYFSYDVKMKEKGDIPEGYSVSREKKERFSLILESASTNQTSMYLCASTIVAGRTGELFFGEGSRLTVL.

The V gene is TRBV6-6, the J gene TRBJ1-1; a weak D match, TRBD1 (5 bases). The CDR3 has 14 amino acids. Germline V gene lookup returns CDR1 MNHNY and CDR2 SVGAGI (reference sequence). V shed 7 bases and J shed 0 bases, with 12 bases lying between them. The DNA for the CDR3 is TGTGCCAGCAAACTACAGGTGGTGAACACTGAAGCTTTCTTT. The encoded protein is CASKLQVVNTEAFF.

The CDR3 loop is CASRLAGQETQYF. The CDR3 DNA sequence: TGTGCCAGCAGACTAGCGGGACAAGAGACCCAGTACTTC. The genes are TRBV11-2 and TRBJ2-5; TRBD2 matches 10 bases. V shed 6 bases and J 2 bases; nucleotides not matched to a gene: 0. The length of the CDR3 is 13 residues. CDR1 is SGHAT and CDR2 is FQNNGV in the germline V gene.

This clone was counted a single time. The J gene is TRBJ1-2, the V gene TRBV5-4; D is undetermined. This CDR3 comprises 12 residues. Looked up from germline, CDR1 is SGHNT and CDR2 is YYREEE (reference sequence). The germline V and J ends were trimmed by 4 bases and 4 bases, with 8 bases remaining between them. CDR3 nucleotides: TGTGCCAGCAGCCGGGATATCTATGGCTACACCTTC. It codes for CASSRDIYGYTF.

J is TRBJ2-7 and V is TRBV7-9; 9 nucleotides line up with TRBD1. Trimming took 1 base from V and 6 from J; bases not matched to a gene: 13. The CDR3 consists of 17 residues. Germline V gives CDR1 SEHNR, CDR2 FQNEAQ (reference sequence). The CDR3 nucleotides are TGTGCCAGCAGCTTAGACCACTCCGGGACAGGGAATGGCGAGCAGTACTTC. Translated, it gives CASSLDHSGTGNGEQYF.

The chain combines TRBV7-8 with TRBJ2-5, with D hard to call. From germline, CDR1 is SGHVS and CDR2 FQNEAQ. There are 16 residues in the CDR3. Trimming removed 2 bases at V and 0 bases at J, with 13 bases between. The DNA of the CDR3 is TGTGCCAGCAGCTTAAACCGCGGAGTGTACCAAGAGACCCAGTACTTC. As protein: CASSLNRGVYQETQYF. Filled out from reference TRBV7-8 and TRBJ2-5, the complete variable domain reads GAGVSQSPRYKVAKRGQDVALRCDPISGHVSLFWYQQALGQGPEFLTYFQNEAQLDKSGLPSDRFFAERPEGSVSTLKIQRTQQEDSAVYLCASSLNRGVYQETQYFGPGTRLLVL.

V and J are TRBV18 and TRBJ1-1, with 7 positions matching TRBD1. Trimming at V came to 6 bases and at J to 1 base, leaving 2 bases not matched to a gene. The germline V gene encodes CDR1 KGHSH and CDR2 LQKENI. CDR3 length: 13 amino acids. CDR3: CASSTGRNTEAFF. In nucleotides, the CDR3 is TGTGCCAGCTCGACAGGGAGGAACACTGAAGCTTTCTTT.

The chain combines TRBV20-1 with TRBJ2-1, with a tentative D call TRBD1 (5 bases). The ends were cut back, 3 bases at V and 5 bases at J, with 5 bases in the middle. The CDR3 totals 11 residues. Germline V lookup: CDR1 DFQATT, CDR2 SNEGSKA (reference sequence). This CDR3 is CSARTDNEQFF. The CDR3 DNA follows: TGCAGTGCTAGGACAGACAATGAGCAGTTCTTC.

This chain joins TRBV28 and TRBJ1-2, with a weak D call TRBD1 (5 bases). This CDR3 comprises 13 residues. Deletions cut 2 bases from V and 5 bases from J, with 9 bases between. Germline V gives CDR1 MDHEN, CDR2 SYDVKM. The CDR3 here is CASSLDRTYGYTF. The CDR3 region has the DNA TGTGCCAGCAGTTTAGACAGAACGTATGGCTACACCTTC.

CDR3 region: CASSGASGRVNEQFF. The CDR3 DNA sequence: TGTGCCAGCAGTGGGGCTAGCGGGAGGGTCAATGAGCAGTTCTTC. This sequence joins TRBV28 and TRBJ2-1; 12 bases align to TRBD2. Trimming took 5 bases from V and 6 from J; bases not matched to a gene: 5. This CDR3 comprises 15 residues. The germline gives CDR1 MDHEN, CDR2 SYDVKM.

The V and J genes are TRBV7-8 and TRBJ1-4; possible D gene TRBD1, 5 bases. Germline lookup yields CDR1 SGHVS and CDR2 FQNEAQ. The CDR3 is 15 residues long. The germline V and J ends were trimmed by 1 base and 8 bases, with 14 bases remaining between them. CDR3 DNA sequence: TGTGCCAGCAGCTTAGAATCAGGGTTCGGGGAAAAACTGTTTTTT. This codes for CASSLESGFGEKLFF.

Only one count was recorded for this clone. V gene TRBV4-2 combines with J gene TRBJ1-1, with TRBD1 matching 10 bases. The CDR3 is 16 residues long. Germline V gene lookup returns CDR1 LGHNA and CDR2 YNFKEQ. The V and J ends lost 7 bases and 4 bases, in that order; junction bases with no gene match: 12. The CDR3 DNA follows: TGTGCCAGCAACACGAATCCGGGACAGGGGTCCACTGAAGCTTTCTTT. The encoded protein is CASNTNPGQGSTEAFF.

The CDR3 loop reads CASSLVGENTEAFF. The CDR3 coding sequence is TGTGCCAGCAGTTTAGTTGGAGAGAACACTGAAGCTTTCTTT. The chain carries TRBV28 and TRBJ1-1, with unresolved D. Trimming shortened V by 2 bases and J by 1 base, and 8 bases separated the two germline ends. The CDR3 is 14 residues long. Per the germline V gene, CDR1 is MDHEN and CDR2 is SYDVKM.

The rearrangement uses TRBV27 and TRBJ2-1; D is perhaps TRBD2 (5 bases). CDR3 length equals 13 residues. Trimming stripped 2 bases from V and 6 bases from J, with 8 bases between. From germline, CDR1 is MNHEY and CDR2 SMNVEV (reference sequence). The DNA of the CDR3 is TGTGCCAGCAGTTTAATCCGGGGCAATGAGCAGTTCTTC. Translating it yields CASSLIRGNEQFF.

The V and J genes are TRBV9 and TRBJ2-3; 10 positions agree with TRBD2. The trim removed 4 bases at V and 1 base at J, leaving 6 bases unmatched. The germline V gene encodes CDR1 SGDLS and CDR2 YYNGEE. The CDR3 consists of 16 residues. CDR3 in DNA: TGTGCCAGCAGCATTACCGGGACTAGCGGCACAGATACGCAGTATTTT. It specifies CASSITGTSGTDTQYF.

The chain employs TRBV6-5 and TRBJ2-1; 8 bases are shared with TRBD1. CDR1 is MNHEY and CDR2 is SVGAGI in the germline V gene. V lost 11 bases to trimming and J lost 1 base; unmatched junction nucleotides: 7. This CDR3 spans 14 amino acids. The CDR3 here is CAHGWDRSYNEQFF. CDR3 in DNA: TGTGCCCACGGGTGGGACAGGTCCTACAATGAGCAGTTCTTC.

The gene calls are TRBV12-3 or TRBV12-4 and TRBJ2-1; D may be TRBD2 (5 bases). The CDR3 has 13 amino acids. V dropped 7 bases and J dropped 6 bases, with 13 bases sitting between them. CDR3: CASTGDGSNEQFF. The CDR3 bases are TGTGCCAGCACCGGGGATGGAAGCAATGAGCAGTTCTTC.

J is TRBJ2-7 and V is TRBV24-1; 8 nucleotides align to TRBD1. The CDR3 length is 14 residues. Per germline, CDR1 KGHDR and CDR2 SFDVKD. After removal of 3 bases from V and 7 bases from J, the junction contained 7 bases not matched to a gene. Here the CDR3 reads CATSDGGQGIEQYV. Written as DNA, the CDR3 is TGTGCCACCAGTGATGGTGGACAGGGAATTGAGCAGTACGTC.

This clone occurred a few times. The chain carries TRBV30 and TRBJ1-3, with D hard to call. The CDR3 is 14 residues long. Germline-derived CDR1 and CDR2 are GTSNPN and SVGIG (reference sequence). V lost 0 bases and J 5 bases, leaving 11 bases between the germline ends. CDR3 DNA sequence: TGTGCCTGGAGTGTACGTGGAACTAGAAACACCATATATTTT. It is translated as CAWSVRGTRNTIYF.

The V gene is TRBV7-2, the J gene TRBJ2-1, with TRBD2 as a possible D gene (5 bases). The CDR3 length is 14 residues. V was pared by 5 bases and J by 7 bases, with 15 bases between. The germline V gene encodes CDR1 SGHTA and CDR2 FQGNSA. Here the CDR3 reads CASSPWTVRNEQFF. The CDR3, as DNA: TGTGCCAGCAGCCCATGGACTGTTCGGAATGAGCAGTTCTTC.

The chain combines TRBV24-1 with TRBJ2-1, with D unresolved. The CDR3 sequence is 16 residues long. With 2 bases removed from V and 2 bases from J, the gap between germline ends came to 12 bases. CDR1 is KGHDR and CDR2 is SFDVKD in the germline V gene. The CDR3 DNA is TGTGCCACCAGTGATTACCCGCAAGGAGCCTACAATGAGCAGTTCTTC. The encoded protein is CATSDYPQGAYNEQFF.

The rearrangement joins TRBV7-2 to TRBJ1-3; D remains unclear. This CDR3 region has 14 residues. The germline gives CDR1 SGHTA, CDR2 FQGNSA. Trimming removed 2 bases from V and 1 base from J, with 6 bases in between. CDR3 sequence reads: CASSLSGSGNTIYF. In DNA, the CDR3 is TGTGCCAGCAGCTTATCAGGATCTGGAAACACCATATATTTT.

The rearrangement joins TRBV7-2 to TRBJ2-1, with D maybe TRBD1 (6 bases). Trimming took 3 bases from V and 10 from J, leaving 10 bases between them. The CDR3 has 12 amino acids. Germline loops: CDR1 SGHTA, CDR2 FQGNSA. CDR3 nucleotides: TGTGCCAGCAGCTTCCAGGGGTTGGAGCAGTTCTTC. Its protein product is CASSFQGLEQFF.

V is TRBV6-2 or TRBV6-3 and J is TRBJ2-1, with 14 bases identical to TRBD2. The length of the CDR3 is 20 residues. With V trimmed by 2 bases and J by 1 base, 10 bases remained unmatched. CDR1 is MNHEY and CDR2 is SVGEGT in the germline V gene. DNA for the CDR3: TGTGCCAGCAGTTACCTCACCGGGACTAGCGGGAGAACGTCCTACAATGAGCAGTTCTTC. Translating it yields CASSYLTGTSGRTSYNEQFF.

The sample holds one count of this clone. The V and J genes are TRBV11-3 and TRBJ2-2; 10 bases align to TRBD1. From germline, CDR1 is SGHNT and CDR2 YENEEA. J gave up 7 bases and V 5 bases, and 7 bases lay outside the gene matches. The CDR3 is made up of 15 amino acids. CDR3 nucleotides: TGTGCCAGCAGCCCCCGGACAGGGGGGTTCGGGGAGCTGTTTTTT. Residues: CASSPRTGGFGELFF.

The chain joins TRBV30 to TRBJ2-1; 8 bases are a match to TRBD2. Looked up from germline, CDR1 is GTSNPN and CDR2 is SVGIG (reference sequence). The CDR3 spans 15 residues. The junction had 7 bases not matched to a gene; V was cut back by 1 base and J by 5 bases. CDR3 in amino acids: CAWSGIAGTHNEQFF. The CDR3 DNA reads TGTGCCTGGAGTGGGATAGCGGGAACCCACAATGAGCAGTTCTTC.

This clone appeared once. The gene calls are TRBV4-1 and TRBJ1-6; a weak D match, TRBD1 (5 bases). Germline V lookup: CDR1 MGHRA, CDR2 YSYEKL. V lost 0 bases, J lost 6 bases, and 9 bases lay in between. This CDR3 contains 15 residues. CDR3 amino acids: CASSQESGGNSPLHF. CDR3 bases: TGCGCCAGCAGCCAAGAATCCGGGGGTAATTCACCCCTCCACTTT.

This rearrangement joins TRBV11-2 to TRBJ2-5, with TRBD1 matching over 8 bases. The CDR3 extends over 13 amino acids. The V gene's germline CDR1 is SGHAT and CDR2 FQNNGV. The trim removed 5 bases at V and 5 bases at J, leaving 4 bases unmatched. CDR3 sequence reads: CASSGDRGETQYF. The CDR3 DNA reads TGTGCCAGCAGCGGTGACAGGGGCGAGACCCAGTACTTC.

The V and J genes are TRBV28 and TRBJ1-2; 10 bases are a match to TRBD1. V was clipped by 6 bases and J by 7 bases; unmatched bases: 8. Germline values: CDR1 MDHEN, CDR2 SYDVKM. The CDR3 runs to 14 residues. The CDR3: CASSARDRGGGYTF. The CDR3 coding sequence is TGTGCCAGCAGCGCCCGGGACAGGGGAGGTGGCTACACCTTC.

This chain connects TRBV30 to TRBJ1-5; the match to TRBD1 covers 9 bases. CDR1 and CDR2 from the germline V gene are GTSNPN and SVGIG (reference sequence). The V gene end was trimmed by 4 bases and the J gene end by 5 bases; junction bases not matched to a gene: 9. The CDR3 loop spans 15 amino acids. The CDR3 region has the DNA TGTGCCTGGAAACAGGGGGCGAGTATCGATCAGCCCCAGCATTTT. Translated: CAWKQGASIDQPQHF.

The V call is TRBV27, the J call TRBJ2-1; 11 positions match TRBD1. From germline, CDR1 is MNHEY and CDR2 SMNVEV (reference sequence). The V segment lost 8 bases and the J segment 10 bases; nucleotides outside the gene matches: 7. This CDR3 region has 13 residues. The DNA of the CDR3 is TGTGCCAGCGGGGGACAGGGGGAATGGGAGCAGTTCTTC. It translates to CASGGQGEWEQFF.